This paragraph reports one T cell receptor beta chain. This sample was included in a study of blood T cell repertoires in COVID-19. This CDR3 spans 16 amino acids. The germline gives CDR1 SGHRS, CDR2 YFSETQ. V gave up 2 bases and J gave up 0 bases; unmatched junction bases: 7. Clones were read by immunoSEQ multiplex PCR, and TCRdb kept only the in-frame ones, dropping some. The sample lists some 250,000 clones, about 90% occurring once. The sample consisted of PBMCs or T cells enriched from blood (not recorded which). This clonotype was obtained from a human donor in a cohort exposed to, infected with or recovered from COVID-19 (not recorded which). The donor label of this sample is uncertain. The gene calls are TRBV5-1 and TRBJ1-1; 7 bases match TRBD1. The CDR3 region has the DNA TGCGCCAGCAGCTTTAACCCCACAGGGGTGAACACTGAAGCTTTCTTT. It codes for CASSFNPTGVNTEAFF.